The source of this TCR beta chain is a study of human T cells and chemical hapten exposure. Study overall: Per-sample variation in TCR yield stemmed mainly from small pooled library volume differences. Points from the study as a whole: Expanded TCRs showed more large CDR3 clusters than pre-sensitization or healthy control sets. Donors, who had alopecia, may show an immune response that differs from healthy people's.

CDR1 and CDR2 from the germline V gene are MDHEN and SYDVKM. The CDR3 is 15 amino acids. V gave up 5 bases and J gave up 12 bases, with 23 bases separating them. The time point: patch test 1, 2 weeks after DPC sensitization. The treatment here: therapeutic diphenylcyclopropenone sensitization with weekly scalp DPC. Blood draws came before every patch-test application. This clonotype was detected only a few times. What it recognizes is unknown. In TCRdb, the RACE reads were re-called with MiXCR into one record per CDR3 protein. The sample comprises 100,000 or so distinct CDR3 sequences, roughly 9.6% of which are singletons, and 3% to 4% rests with the top ten.

This specimen was whole blood, taken in connection with sensitization to the hapten diphenylcyclopropenone (DPC). The sequence came from a woman between 35 and 50 years old with alopecia areata. Some clones in this sample may be carry-over from other donors' samples. V usage is TRBV28 and J usage is TRBJ2-1, with D uncertain. CDR3 in DNA: TGTGCCAGCAGTCCCCCCGGCAGAACCAAGTTTCTGCAGTTCTTC. This translates into CASSPPGRTKFLQFF.